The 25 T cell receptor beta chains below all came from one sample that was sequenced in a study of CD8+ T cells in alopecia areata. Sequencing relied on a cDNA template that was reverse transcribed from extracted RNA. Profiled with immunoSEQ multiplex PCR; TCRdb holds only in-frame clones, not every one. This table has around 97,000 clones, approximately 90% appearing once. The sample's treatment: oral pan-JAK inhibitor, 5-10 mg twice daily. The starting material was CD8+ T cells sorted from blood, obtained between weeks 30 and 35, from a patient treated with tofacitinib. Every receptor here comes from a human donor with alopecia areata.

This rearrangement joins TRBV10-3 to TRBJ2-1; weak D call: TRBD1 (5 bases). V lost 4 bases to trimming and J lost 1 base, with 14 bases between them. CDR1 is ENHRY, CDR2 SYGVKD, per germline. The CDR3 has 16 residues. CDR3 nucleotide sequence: TGTGCCATCAGTGGCTTGGGGCGAGAGTCCTACAATGAGCAGTTCTTC. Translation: CAISGLGRESYNEQFF.

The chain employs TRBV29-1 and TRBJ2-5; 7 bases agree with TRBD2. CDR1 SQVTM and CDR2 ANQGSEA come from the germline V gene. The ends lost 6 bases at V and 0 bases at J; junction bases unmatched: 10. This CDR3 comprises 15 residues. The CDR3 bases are TGCAGCGTGGACCCCGGGGACTATTACCAAGAGACCCAGTACTTC. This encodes CSVDPGDYYQETQYF.

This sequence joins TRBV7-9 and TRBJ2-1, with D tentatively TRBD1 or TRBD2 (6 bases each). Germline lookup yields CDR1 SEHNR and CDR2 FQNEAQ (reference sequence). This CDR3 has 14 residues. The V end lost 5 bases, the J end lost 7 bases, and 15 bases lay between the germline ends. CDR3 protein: CASSPDRGRNEQFF. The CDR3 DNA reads TGTGCCAGCAGCCCGGACAGAGGGAGGAATGAGCAGTTCTTC.

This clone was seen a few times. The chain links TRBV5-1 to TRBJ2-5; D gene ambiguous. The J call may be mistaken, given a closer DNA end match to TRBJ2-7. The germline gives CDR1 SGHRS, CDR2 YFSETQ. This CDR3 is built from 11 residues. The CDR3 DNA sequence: TGCGCCAGCAGCTCATCCTACGAGCAGTACTTC. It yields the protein CASSSSYEQYF.

The CDR3 reads CSVEDPRDRAYNEQFF. In DNA form, the CDR3 reads TGCAGCGTTGAAGACCCCCGGGACAGGGCTTACAATGAGCAGTTCTTC. The V and J genes are TRBV29-1 and TRBJ2-1, with TRBD1 matching over 9 bases. Germline CDR1 and CDR2: SQVTM and ANQGSEA. J lost 4 bases, V lost 0 bases, and 7 bases had no gene match. The CDR3 contains 16 residues.

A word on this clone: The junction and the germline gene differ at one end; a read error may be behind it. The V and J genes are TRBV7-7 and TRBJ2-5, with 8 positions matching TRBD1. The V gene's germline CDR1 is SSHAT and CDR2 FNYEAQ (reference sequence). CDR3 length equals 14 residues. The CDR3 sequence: CASSLATGAGTQYF. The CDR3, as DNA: TGTGCTAGCAGCTTAGCGACAGGGGCCGGGACCCAGTACTTC.

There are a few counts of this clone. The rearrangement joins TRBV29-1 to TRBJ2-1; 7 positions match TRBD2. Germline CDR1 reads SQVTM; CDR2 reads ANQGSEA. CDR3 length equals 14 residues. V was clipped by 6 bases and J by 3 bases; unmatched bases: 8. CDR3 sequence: CSVNTGTNYNEQFF. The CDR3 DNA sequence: TGCAGCGTAAATACCGGGACTAACTACAATGAGCAGTTCTTC.

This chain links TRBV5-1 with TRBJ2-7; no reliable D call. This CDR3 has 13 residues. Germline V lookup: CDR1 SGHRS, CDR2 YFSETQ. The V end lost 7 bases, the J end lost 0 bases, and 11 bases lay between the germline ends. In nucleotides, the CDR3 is TGCGCCAGCGGACCCAACCTCTCCTACGAGCAGTACTTC. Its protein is CASGPNLSYEQYF.

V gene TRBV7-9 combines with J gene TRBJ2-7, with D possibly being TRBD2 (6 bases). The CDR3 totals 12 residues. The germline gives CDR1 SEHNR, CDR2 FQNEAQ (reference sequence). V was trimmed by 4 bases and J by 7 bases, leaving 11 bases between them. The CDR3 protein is CASSSYGGEQYF. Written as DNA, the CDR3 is TGTGCCAGCAGCTCCTACGGGGGAGAGCAGTACTTC.

The DNA of the CDR3 is TGTGCCTGGGCCCCGGACAGCCTCATGAACACTGAAGCTTTCTTT. Encoded protein: CAWAPDSLMNTEAFF. This chain connects TRBV30 to TRBJ1-1, with D perhaps TRBD1 (6 bases). CDR1 GTSNPN and CDR2 SVGIG come from the germline V gene (reference sequence). The CDR3 consists of 15 residues. V gave up 5 bases and J gave up 0 bases, with 16 bases separating them.

As DNA, the CDR3 is TGTGCCAGCACCCGGGGGTTCTATGGAAACACCATATATTTT. This codes for CASTRGFYGNTIYF. The rearrangement joins TRBV7-8 to TRBJ1-3; D is possibly TRBD1 (5 bases). CDR3 length: 14 residues. The germline gives CDR1 SGHVS, CDR2 FQNEAQ. V lost 7 bases and J lost 3, with 13 bases in between.

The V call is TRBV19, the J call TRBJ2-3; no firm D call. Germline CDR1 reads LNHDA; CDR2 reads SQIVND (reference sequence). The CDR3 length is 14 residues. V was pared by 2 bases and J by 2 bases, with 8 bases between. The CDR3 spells CASSITTFTDTQYF. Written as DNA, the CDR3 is TGTGCCAGTAGTATAACAACTTTCACAGATACGCAGTATTTT.

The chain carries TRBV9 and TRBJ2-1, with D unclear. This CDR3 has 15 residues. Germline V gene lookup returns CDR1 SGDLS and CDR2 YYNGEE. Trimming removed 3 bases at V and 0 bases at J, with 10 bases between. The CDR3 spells CASSGHLGSYNEQFF. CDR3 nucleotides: TGTGCCAGCAGCGGACACTTAGGCTCCTACAATGAGCAGTTCTTC. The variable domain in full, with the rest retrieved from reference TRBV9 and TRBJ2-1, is DSGVTQTPKHLITATGQRVTLRCSPRSGDLSVYWYQQSLDQGLQFLIQYYNGEERAKGNILERFSAQQFPDLHSELNLSSLELGDSALYFCASSGHLGSYNEQFFGPGTRLTVL.

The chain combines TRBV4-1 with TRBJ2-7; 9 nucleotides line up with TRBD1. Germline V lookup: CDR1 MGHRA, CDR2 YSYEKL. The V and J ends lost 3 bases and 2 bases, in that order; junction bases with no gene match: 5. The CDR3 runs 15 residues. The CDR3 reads CASSHLDRGAYEQYF. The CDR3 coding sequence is TGCGCCAGCAGCCACTTGGACAGGGGTGCCTACGAGCAGTACTTC.

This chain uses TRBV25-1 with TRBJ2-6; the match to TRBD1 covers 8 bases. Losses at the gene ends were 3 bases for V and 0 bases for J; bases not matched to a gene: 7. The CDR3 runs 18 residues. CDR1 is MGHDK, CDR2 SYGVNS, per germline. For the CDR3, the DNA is TGTGCCAGCAGTGATGTTGACAGGGGAAGCTCTGGGGCCAACGTCCTGACTTTC. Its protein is CASSDVDRGSSGANVLTF.

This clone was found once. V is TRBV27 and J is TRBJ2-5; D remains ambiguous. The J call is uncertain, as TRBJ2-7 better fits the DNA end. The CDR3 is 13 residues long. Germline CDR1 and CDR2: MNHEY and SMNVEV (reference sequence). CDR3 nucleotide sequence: TGTGCCAGCAGTTCCTTCTCCTCCTACGAGCAGTACTTC. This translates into CASSSFSSYEQYF.

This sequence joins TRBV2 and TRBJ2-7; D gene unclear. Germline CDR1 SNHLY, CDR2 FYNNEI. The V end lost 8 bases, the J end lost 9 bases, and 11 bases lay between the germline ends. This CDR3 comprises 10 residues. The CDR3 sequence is CASGSTWQYF. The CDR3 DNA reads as TGTGCCAGCGGGTCCACATGGCAGTACTTC.

The CDR3 spells CASSPPLSGVAYEQYF. CDR3 nucleotides: TGTGCCAGCAGCCCCCCGTTGTCAGGGGTAGCCTACGAGCAGTACTTC. The chain joins TRBV7-6 to TRBJ2-7; perhaps TRBD1 as D (6 bases). CDR3 length equals 16 residues. Looked up from germline, CDR1 is SGHVS and CDR2 is FNYEAQ. The germline V and J ends were trimmed by 5 bases and 2 bases, with 19 bases remaining between them.

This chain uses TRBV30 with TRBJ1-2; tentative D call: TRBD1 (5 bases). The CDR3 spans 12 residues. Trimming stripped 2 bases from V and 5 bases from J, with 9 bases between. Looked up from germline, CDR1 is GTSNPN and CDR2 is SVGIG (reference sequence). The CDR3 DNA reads TGTGCCTGGAGTCAGGGCTCTTATGGCTACACCTTC. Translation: CAWSQGSYGYTF.

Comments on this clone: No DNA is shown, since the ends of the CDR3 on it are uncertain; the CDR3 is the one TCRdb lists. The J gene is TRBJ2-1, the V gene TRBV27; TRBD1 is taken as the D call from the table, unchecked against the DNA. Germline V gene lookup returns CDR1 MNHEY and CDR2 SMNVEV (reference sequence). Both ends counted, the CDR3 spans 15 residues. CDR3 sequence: CASSFLAGVINEQFF.

DNA for the CDR3: TGTGCCAGCAGTTTGGCGTCCCGACCTCTAGCGGGGGTAGGAGATACGCAGTATTTT. Amino acids: CASSLASRPLAGVGDTQYF. This chain uses TRBV27 with TRBJ2-3, with TRBD2 matching over 10 bases. J was trimmed by 5 bases and V by 3 bases; bases with no gene match: 17. This CDR3 has 19 residues. CDR1 MNHEY and CDR2 SMNVEV come from the germline V gene (reference sequence).

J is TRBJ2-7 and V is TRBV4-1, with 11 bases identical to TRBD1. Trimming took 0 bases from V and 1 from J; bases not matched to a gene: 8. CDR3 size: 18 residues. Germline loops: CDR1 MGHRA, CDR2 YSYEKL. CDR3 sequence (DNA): TGCGCCAGCAGCCAAGAGGACAGGGGGCGTATAAGGTCCTACGAGCAGTACTTC. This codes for CASSQEDRGRIRSYEQYF.

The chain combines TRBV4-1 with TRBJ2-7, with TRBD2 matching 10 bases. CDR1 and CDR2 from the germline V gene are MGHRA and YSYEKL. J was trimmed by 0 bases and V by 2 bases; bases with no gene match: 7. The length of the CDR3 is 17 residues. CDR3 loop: CASSQKTSGTSSYEQYF. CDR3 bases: TGCGCCAGCAGCCAAAAAACTAGCGGGACAAGCTCCTACGAGCAGTACTTC.

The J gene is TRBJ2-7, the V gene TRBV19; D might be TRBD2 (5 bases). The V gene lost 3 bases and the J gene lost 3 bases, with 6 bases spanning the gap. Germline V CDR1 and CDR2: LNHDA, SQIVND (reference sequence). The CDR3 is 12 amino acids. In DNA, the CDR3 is TGTGCCAGTAGTATGGGGAGCTACGAGCAGTACTTC. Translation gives CASSMGSYEQYF.

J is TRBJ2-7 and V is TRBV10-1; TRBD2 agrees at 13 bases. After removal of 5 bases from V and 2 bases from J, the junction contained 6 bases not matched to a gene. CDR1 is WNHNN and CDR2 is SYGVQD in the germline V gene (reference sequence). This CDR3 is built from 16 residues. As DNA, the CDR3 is TGCGCCAGCAGTCCCGGGACTAGCGGGAAGGCCTACGAGCAGTACTTC. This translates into CASSPGTSGKAYEQYF.